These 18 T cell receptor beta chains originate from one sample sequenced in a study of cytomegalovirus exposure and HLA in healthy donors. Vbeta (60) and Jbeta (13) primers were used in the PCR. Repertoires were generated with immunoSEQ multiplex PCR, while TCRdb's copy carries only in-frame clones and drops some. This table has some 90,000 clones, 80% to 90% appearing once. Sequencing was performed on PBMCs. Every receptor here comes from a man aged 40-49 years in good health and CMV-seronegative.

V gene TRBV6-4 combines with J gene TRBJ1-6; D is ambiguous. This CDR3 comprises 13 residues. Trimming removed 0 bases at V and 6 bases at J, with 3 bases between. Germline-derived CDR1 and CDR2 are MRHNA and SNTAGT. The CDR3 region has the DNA TGTGCCAGCAGTGACTCGAGTAATTCACCCCTCCACTTT. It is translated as CASSDSSNSPLHF.

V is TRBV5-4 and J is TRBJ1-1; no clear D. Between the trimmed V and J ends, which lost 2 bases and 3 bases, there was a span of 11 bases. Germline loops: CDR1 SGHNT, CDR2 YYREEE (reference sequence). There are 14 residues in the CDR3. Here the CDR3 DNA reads TGTGCCAGCAGCTTACCCCTAATGGACACTGAAGCTTTCTTT. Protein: CASSLPLMDTEAFF.

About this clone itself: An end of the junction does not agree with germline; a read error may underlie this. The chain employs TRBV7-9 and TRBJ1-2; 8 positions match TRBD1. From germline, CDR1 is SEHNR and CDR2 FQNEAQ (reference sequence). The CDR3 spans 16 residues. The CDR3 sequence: CSSSPTGAWALDGYTF. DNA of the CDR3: TGTTCCAGCAGCCCGACAGGGGCCTGGGCGCTAGATGGCTACACCTTC.

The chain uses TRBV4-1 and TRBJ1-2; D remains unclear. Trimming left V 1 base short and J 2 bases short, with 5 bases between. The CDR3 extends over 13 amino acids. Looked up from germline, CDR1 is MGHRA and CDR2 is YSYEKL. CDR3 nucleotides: TGCGCCAGCAGCCAAGGCACAAACTATGGCTACACCTTC. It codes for CASSQGTNYGYTF.

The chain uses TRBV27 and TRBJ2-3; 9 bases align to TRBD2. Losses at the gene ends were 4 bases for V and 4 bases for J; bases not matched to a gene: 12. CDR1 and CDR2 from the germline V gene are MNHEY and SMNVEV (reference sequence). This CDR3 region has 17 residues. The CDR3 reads CASSSLAGKLVSDTQYF. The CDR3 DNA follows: TGTGCCAGCAGTTCTCTAGCGGGGAAACTAGTCTCAGATACGCAGTATTTT.

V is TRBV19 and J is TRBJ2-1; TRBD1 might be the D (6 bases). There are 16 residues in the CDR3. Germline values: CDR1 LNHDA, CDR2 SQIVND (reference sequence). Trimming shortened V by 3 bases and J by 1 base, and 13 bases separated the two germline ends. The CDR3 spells CASSIQGSSSYNEQFF. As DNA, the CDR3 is TGTGCCAGTAGTATTCAGGGGTCCAGTTCCTACAATGAGCAGTTCTTC.

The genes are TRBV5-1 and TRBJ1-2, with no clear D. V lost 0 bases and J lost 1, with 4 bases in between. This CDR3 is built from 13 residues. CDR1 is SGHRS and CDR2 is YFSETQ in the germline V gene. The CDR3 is CASSLASNYGYTF. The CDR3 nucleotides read TGCGCCAGCAGCTTGGCCAGTAACTATGGCTACACCTTC.

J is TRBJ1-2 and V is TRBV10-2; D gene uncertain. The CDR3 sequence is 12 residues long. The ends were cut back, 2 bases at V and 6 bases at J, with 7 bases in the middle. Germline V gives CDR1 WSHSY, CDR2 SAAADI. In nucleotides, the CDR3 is TGCGCCAGCAGTGAGACAGCAGATGGCTACACCTTC. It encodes CASSETADGYTF.

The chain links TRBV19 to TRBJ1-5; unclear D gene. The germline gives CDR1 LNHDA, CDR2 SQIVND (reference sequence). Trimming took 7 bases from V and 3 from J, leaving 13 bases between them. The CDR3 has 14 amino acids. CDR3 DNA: TGTGCCAGTACTAAATGGGGAGCCAATCAGCCCCAGCATTTT. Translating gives CASTKWGANQPQHF. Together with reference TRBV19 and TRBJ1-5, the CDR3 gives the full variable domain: DGGITQSPKYLFRKEGQNVTLSCEQNLNHDAMYWYRQDPGQGLRLIYYSQIVNDFQKGDIAEGYSVSREKKESFPLTVTSAQKNPTAFYLCASTKWGANQPQHFGDGTRLSIL.

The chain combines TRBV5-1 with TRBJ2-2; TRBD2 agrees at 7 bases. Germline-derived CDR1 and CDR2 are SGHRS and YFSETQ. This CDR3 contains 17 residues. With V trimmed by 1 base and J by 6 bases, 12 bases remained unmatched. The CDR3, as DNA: TGCGCCAGCAGCTTGAGCCCCACGGGGGGAGTTGCCGGGGAGCTGTTTTTT. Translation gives CASSLSPTGGVAGELFF.

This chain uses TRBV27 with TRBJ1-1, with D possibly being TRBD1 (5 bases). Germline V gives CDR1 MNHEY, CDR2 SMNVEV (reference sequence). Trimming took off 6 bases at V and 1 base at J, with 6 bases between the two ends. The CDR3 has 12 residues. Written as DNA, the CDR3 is TGTGCCAGCAGCCAGGGGAACACTGAAGCTTTCTTT. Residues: CASSQGNTEAFF.

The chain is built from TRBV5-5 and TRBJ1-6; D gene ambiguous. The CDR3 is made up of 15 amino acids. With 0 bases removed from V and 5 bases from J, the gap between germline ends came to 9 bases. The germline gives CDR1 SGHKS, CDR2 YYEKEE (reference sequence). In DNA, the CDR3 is TGTGCCAGCAGCTTGGTCGCGTCTGATAATTCACCCCTCCACTTT. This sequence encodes CASSLVASDNSPLHF.

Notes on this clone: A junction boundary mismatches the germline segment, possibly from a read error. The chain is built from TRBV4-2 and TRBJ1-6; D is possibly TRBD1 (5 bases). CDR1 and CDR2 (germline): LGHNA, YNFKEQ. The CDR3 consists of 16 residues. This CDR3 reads CANSQTLRQGGFPLHF. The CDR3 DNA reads TGTGCCAACAGCCAAACGCTGCGGCAGGGCGGTTTTCCCCTCCACTTT.

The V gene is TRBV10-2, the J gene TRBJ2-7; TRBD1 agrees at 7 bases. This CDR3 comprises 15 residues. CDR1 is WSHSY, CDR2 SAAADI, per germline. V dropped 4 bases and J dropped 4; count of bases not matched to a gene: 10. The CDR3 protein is CASSGPGTDQYEQYF. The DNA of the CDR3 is TGCGCCAGCAGTGGCCCCGGGACAGACCAATACGAGCAGTACTTC.

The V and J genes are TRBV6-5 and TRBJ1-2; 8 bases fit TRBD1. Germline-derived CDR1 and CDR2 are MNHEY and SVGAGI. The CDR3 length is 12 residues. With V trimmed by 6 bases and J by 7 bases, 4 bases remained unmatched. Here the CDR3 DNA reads TGTGCCAGCAGACAGGGGGTGCGTGGCTACACCTTC. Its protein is CASRQGVRGYTF.

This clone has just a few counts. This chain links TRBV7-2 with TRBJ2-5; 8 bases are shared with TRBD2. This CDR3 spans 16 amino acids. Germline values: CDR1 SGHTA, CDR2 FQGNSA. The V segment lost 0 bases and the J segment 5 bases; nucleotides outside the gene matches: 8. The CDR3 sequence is CASSLARSGGGETQYF. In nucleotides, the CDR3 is TGTGCCAGCAGCTTAGCGCGAAGCGGGGGTGGGGAGACCCAGTACTTC. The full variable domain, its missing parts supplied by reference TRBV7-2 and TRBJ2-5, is GAGVSQSPSNKVTEKGKDVELRCDPISGHTALYWYRQSLGQGLEFLIYFQGNSAPDKSGLPSDRFSAERTGGSVSTLTIQRTQQEDSAVYLCASSLARSGGGETQYFGPGTRLLVL.

CDR3 DNA sequence: TGTGCCAGCAGCAAAGTCGGAGGGAGGACGGGAAACACCATATATTTT. This encodes CASSKVGGRTGNTIYF. The genes are TRBV7-2 and TRBJ1-3; D is unresolved. Germline loops: CDR1 SGHTA, CDR2 FQGNSA. This CDR3 is 16 amino acids long. V lost 5 bases, J lost 4 bases, and 18 bases lay in between. Full variable domain (rest looked up from reference TRBV7-2 and TRBJ1-3): GAGVSQSPSNKVTEKGKDVELRCDPISGHTALYWYRQSLGQGLEFLIYFQGNSAPDKSGLPSDRFSAERTGGSVSTLTIQRTQQEDSAVYLCASSKVGGRTGNTIYFGEGSWLTVV.

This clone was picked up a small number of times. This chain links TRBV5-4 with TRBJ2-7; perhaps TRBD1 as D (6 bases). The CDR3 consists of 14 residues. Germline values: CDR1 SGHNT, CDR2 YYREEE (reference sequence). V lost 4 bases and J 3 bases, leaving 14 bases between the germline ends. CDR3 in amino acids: CASSLDRSFYEQYF. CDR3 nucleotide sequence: TGTGCCAGCAGCCTAGACAGGAGTTTCTACGAGCAGTACTTC.